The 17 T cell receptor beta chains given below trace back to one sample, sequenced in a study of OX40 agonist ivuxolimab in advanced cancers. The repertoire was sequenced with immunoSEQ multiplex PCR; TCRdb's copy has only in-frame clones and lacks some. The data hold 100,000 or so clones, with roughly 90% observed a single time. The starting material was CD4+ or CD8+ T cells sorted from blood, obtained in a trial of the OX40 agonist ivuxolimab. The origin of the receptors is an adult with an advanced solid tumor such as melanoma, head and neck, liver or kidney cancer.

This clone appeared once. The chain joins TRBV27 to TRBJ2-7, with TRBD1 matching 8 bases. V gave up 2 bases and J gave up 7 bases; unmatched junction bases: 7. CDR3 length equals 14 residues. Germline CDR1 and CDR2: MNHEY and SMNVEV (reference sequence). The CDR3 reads CASSLVQGAEEQYF. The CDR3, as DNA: TGTGCCAGCAGTTTAGTGCAGGGGGCAGAAGAGCAGTACTTC.

CDR3 nucleotides: TGTGCCAGCAGTTTAGCCGGAGCGAACACCGGGGAGCTGTTTTTT. Its protein is CASSLAGANTGELFF. The V and J genes are TRBV28 and TRBJ2-2; D is ambiguous. There are 15 residues in the CDR3. The V end was cut by 2 bases, the J end by 0 bases, with 7 bases between. Germline V gene data show CDR1 as MDHEN and CDR2 as SYDVKM.

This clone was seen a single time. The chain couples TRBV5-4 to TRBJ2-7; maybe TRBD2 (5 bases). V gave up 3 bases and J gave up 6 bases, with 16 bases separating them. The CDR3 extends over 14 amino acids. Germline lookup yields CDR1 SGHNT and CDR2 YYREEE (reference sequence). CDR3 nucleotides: TGTGCCAGCAGCTCGCCGGGGTCAACCGGCGAGCAGTACTTC. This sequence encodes CASSSPGSTGEQYF. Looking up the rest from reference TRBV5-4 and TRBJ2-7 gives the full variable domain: ETGVTQSPTHLIKTRGQQVTLRCSSQSGHNTVSWYQQALGQGPQFIFQYYREEENGRGNFPPRFSGLQFPNYSSELNVNALELDDSALYLCASSSPGSTGEQYFGPGTRLTVT.

This chain's CDR3 is CSGAAGGPLDEQFF. The CDR3 coding sequence is TGCAGCGGCGCAGCGGGAGGGCCACTTGATGAGCAGTTCTTC. The rearrangement links TRBV29-1 to TRBJ2-1, with TRBD2 matching 10 bases. Germline assignment: CDR1 SQVTM and CDR2 ANQGSEA. V trimming: 7 bases; J trimming: 8 bases; junction bases outside the gene matches: 11. The CDR3 has 14 residues.

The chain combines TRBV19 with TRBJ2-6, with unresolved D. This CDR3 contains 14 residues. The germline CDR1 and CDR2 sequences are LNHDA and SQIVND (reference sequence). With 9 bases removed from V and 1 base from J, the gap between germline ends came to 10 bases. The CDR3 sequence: CASTDTSGANVLTF. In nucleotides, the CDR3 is TGTGCCAGCACAGACACTTCTGGGGCCAACGTCCTGACTTTC.

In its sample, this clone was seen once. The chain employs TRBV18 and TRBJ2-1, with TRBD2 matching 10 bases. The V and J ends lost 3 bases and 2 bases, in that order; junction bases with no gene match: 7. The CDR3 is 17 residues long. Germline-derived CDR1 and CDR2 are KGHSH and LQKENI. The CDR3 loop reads CASSPRVAGGPYNEQFF. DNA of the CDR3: TGTGCCAGCTCACCGCGGGTAGCGGGAGGACCCTACAATGAGCAGTTCTTC.

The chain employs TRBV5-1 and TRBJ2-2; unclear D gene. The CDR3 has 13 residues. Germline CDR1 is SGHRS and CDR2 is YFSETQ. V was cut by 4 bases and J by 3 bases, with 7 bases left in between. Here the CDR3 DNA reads TGCGCCAGCAGCGGCTCGGACACCGGGGAGCTGTTTTTT. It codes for CASSGSDTGELFF.

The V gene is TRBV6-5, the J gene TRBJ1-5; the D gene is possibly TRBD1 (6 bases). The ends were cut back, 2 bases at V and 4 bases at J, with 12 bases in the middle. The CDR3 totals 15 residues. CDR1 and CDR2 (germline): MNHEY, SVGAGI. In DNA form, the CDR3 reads TGTGCCAGCAGTTACGGGGGACATCCAAATCAGCCCCAGCATTTT. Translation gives CASSYGGHPNQPQHF.

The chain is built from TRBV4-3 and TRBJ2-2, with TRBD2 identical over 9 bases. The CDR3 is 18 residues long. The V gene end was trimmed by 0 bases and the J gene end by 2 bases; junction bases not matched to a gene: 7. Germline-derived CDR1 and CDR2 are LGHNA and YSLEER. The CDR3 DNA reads TGCGCCAGCAGCCAAGAGTTTGGGCTAGCGGGAAACACCGGGGAGCTGTTTTTT. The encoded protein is CASSQEFGLAGNTGELFF.

The CDR3 loop is CASSPITANTEAFF. CDR3 bases: TGTGCCAGCAGCCCTATTACAGCGAACACTGAAGCTTTCTTT. The chain couples TRBV5-8 to TRBJ1-1; no definite D call. Germline V gene lookup returns CDR1 SGHTS and CDR2 YDEGEE. The CDR3 sequence is 14 residues long. V was trimmed by 4 bases and J by 1 base, leaving 11 bases between them.

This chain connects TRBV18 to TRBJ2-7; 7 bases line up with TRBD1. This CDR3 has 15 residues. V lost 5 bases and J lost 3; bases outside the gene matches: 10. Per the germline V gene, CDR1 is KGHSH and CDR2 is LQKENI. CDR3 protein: CASSGGQVAIYEQYF. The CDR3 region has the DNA TGTGCCAGCTCAGGCGGACAGGTCGCGATCTACGAGCAGTACTTC.

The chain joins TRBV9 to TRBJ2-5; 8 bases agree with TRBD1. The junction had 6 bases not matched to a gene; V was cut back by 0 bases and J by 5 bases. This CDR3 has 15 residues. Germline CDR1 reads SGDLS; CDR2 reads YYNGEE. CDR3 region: CASSVGPGGMETQYF. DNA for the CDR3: TGTGCCAGCAGCGTAGGGCCAGGGGGCATGGAGACCCAGTACTTC.

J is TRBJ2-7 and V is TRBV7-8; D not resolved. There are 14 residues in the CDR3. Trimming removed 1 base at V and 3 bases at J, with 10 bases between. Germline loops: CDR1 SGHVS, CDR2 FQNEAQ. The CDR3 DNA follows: TGTGCCAGCAGCTTAGTCGGCTTCGGCTACGAGCAGTACTTC. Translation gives CASSLVGFGYEQYF.

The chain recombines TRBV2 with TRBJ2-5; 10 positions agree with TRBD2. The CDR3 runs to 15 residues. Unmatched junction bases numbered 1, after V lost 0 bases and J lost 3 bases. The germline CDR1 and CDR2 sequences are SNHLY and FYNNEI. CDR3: CASSEALAGEETQYF. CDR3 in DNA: TGTGCCAGCAGTGAAGCGCTAGCGGGAGAAGAGACCCAGTACTTC.

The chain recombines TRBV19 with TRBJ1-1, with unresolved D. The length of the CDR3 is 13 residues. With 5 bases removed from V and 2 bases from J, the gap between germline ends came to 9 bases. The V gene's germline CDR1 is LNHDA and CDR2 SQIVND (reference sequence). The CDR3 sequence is CASSSQVNTEAFF. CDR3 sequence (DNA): TGTGCCAGTAGTTCCCAGGTTAACACTGAAGCTTTCTTT.

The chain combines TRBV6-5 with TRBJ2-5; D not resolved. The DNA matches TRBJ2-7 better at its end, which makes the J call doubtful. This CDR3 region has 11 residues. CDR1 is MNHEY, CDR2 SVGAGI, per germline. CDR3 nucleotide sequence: TGTGCCAGCAGTCACCTCGGCGAGCAGTACTTC. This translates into CASSHLGEQYF.

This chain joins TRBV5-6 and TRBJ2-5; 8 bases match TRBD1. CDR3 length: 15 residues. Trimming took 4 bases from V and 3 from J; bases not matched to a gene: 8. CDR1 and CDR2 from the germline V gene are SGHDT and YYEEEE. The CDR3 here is CASSPRRTGKETQYF. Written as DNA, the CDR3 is TGTGCCAGCAGCCCCCGCCGGACAGGGAAAGAGACCCAGTACTTC. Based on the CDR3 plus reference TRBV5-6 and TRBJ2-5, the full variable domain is DAGVTQSPTHLIKTRGQQVTLRCSPKSGHDTVSWYQQALGQGPQFIFQYYEEEERQRGNFPDRFSGHQFPNYSSELNVNALLLGDSALYLCASSPRRTGKETQYFGPGTRLLVL.